The next 19 T cell receptor beta chains were all read from a single sample in a study of metastatic and nonmetastatic thyroid tumors. From the PCR reads, TCRdb re-called clones with MiXCR. The data show some 7,300 clones, 18% seen once. Each patient went into thyroid surgery without having received any treatment. Sequences were obtained from adjacent normal tissue. The receptors shown here come from a male donor with papillary thyroid cancer or a benign thyroid nodule (not recorded which). Some clones in this sample may be carry-over from other donors' samples.

This clone appeared a few times. The chain couples TRBV6-2 or TRBV6-3 to TRBJ1-1; D is undetermined. CDR1 is MNHEY and CDR2 is SVGEGT in the germline V gene. The CDR3 is 13 amino acids. Trimming removed 7 bases from V and 1 base from J, with 10 bases in between. The CDR3 nucleotides are TGTGCCAGCACCCCCCGGTGGAACACTGAAGCTTTCTTT. Encoded protein: CASTPRWNTEAFF.

This clone has a count of ten or more. This chain connects TRBV2 to TRBJ2-3; D is unclear. Germline loops: CDR1 SNHLY, CDR2 FYNNEI. There are 14 residues in the CDR3. With 7 bases removed from V and 0 bases from J, the gap between germline ends came to 11 bases. Here the CDR3 reads CASKSDLSTDTQYF. The CDR3 coding sequence is TGTGCCAGCAAATCAGACCTGAGCACAGATACGCAGTATTTT.

This clone was detected a few times. Other DNA sequences in the same sample also yield this CDR3. The chain uses TRBV6-1 and TRBJ2-7, with 7 bases matching TRBD2. Trimming cost V 4 bases and J 5 bases; bases outside gene matches: 14. The CDR3 loop spans 16 amino acids. Per germline, CDR1 MNHNS and CDR2 SASEGT. The CDR3 region is CASSAHRGEGSHEQYF. CDR3 in DNA: TGTGCCAGCAGTGCCCACCGTGGGGAGGGGAGCCACGAGCAGTACTTC.

J is TRBJ2-2 and V is TRBV20-1; D perhaps matches TRBD2 (5 bases). The germline V gene encodes CDR1 DFQATT and CDR2 SNEGSKA (reference sequence). V was shortened by 6 bases and J by 4 bases, with 15 bases between the two germline ends. The CDR3 totals 14 residues. The CDR3 loop is CSARRGFGTGELFF. CDR3 DNA: TGCAGTGCCAGACGGGGTTTCGGCACCGGGGAGCTGTTTTTT.

This clone was observed a few times. The CDR3 DNA follows: TGTGCCAGAAGACAGGGTAGGGGCGAAAAACTGTTTTTT. Its protein is CARRQGRGEKLFF. V and J are TRBV2 and TRBJ1-4; 7 bases are shared with TRBD1. Losses at the gene ends were 9 bases for V and 8 bases for J; bases not matched to a gene: 9. The CDR3 has 13 residues. Per the germline V gene, CDR1 is SNHLY and CDR2 is FYNNEI.

Points on this clone: Because the CDR3 is missing its conserved closing phenylalanine or tryptophan, this is likely a read error. The V and J genes are TRBV20-1 and TRBJ1-1, with unresolved D. Germline CDR1 DFQATT, CDR2 SNEGSKA (reference sequence). The CDR3 spans 15 residues. The V gene lost 0 bases and the J gene lost 2 bases, with 13 bases spanning the gap. CDR3 region: CSAREGSRANTEAFP. In DNA, the CDR3 is TGCAGTGCTAGAGAAGGGAGCCGTGCTAACACTGAAGCTTTCCCT.

This clone was counted between two and nine times. The chain employs TRBV20-1 and TRBJ2-7; D call uncertain. V lost 3 bases, J lost 9 bases, and 15 bases lay in between. The germline CDR1 and CDR2 sequences are DFQATT and SNEGSKA (reference sequence). The CDR3 has 12 amino acids. CDR3 in DNA: TGCAGTGCTAGTACAGACGGCGACTGGCAGTACTTC. This codes for CSASTDGDWQYF.

The chain is built from TRBV20-1 and TRBJ2-1, with a weak D call TRBD2 (6 bases). Germline CDR1 DFQATT, CDR2 SNEGSKA (reference sequence). V was clipped by 0 bases and J by 8 bases, with 20 bases between them. The CDR3 covers 16 residues. CDR3 in amino acids: CSARDVGLALGDEQFF. CDR3 in DNA: TGCAGTGCTAGAGATGTTGGTCTAGCGCTAGGGGATGAGCAGTTCTTC.

This clone is medium-sized within its sample. The chain couples TRBV19 to TRBJ1-2; 8 nucleotides line up with TRBD1. This CDR3 contains 14 residues. Trimming removed 4 bases from V and 8 bases from J; junction bases left unmatched: 9. Per the germline V gene, CDR1 is LNHDA and CDR2 is SQIVND (reference sequence). The CDR3 coding sequence is TGTGCCAGTAGTACGGGACAGGAGGTTATCGGCTACACCTTC. This sequence encodes CASSTGQEVIGYTF.

This rearrangement joins TRBV28 to TRBJ1-1; 7 nucleotides agree with TRBD1. CDR3 length equals 14 residues. The germline V gene has CDR1 MDHEN and CDR2 SYDVKM. V lost 8 bases, J lost 4 bases, and 10 bases stayed unmatched. In nucleotides, the CDR3 is TGTGCCAGCGGGTCCTTTGGGACAGCCACTGAAGCTTTCTTT. Its protein product is CASGSFGTATEAFF.

The table lists this clone with a count of one. This sequence may be a read error, since a much larger clone differs from it by one base. The rearrangement uses TRBV5-1 and TRBJ1-1, with D possibly matching TRBD1 (5 bases). The CDR3 is made up of 14 amino acids. V was clipped by 3 bases and J by 3 bases, with 12 bases between them. Germline V gene lookup returns CDR1 SGHRS and CDR2 YFSETQ. CDR3 region: CASSWGRVDTEAFF. DNA of the CDR3: TGCGCCAGCAGCTGGGGACGGGTGGACACTGAAGCTTTCTTT.

The chain is built from TRBV27 and TRBJ2-6; unclear D gene. Trimming pared 3 bases from V and 4 bases from J, leaving 7 bases between. The length of the CDR3 is 14 residues. Germline V lookup: CDR1 MNHEY, CDR2 SMNVEV (reference sequence). CDR3 amino acids: CASSLRRGANVLTF. DNA for the CDR3: TGTGCCAGCAGTTTGCGACGGGGGGCCAACGTCCTGACTTTC.

The chain has TRBV7-9 and TRBJ2-7; the match to TRBD1 covers 7 bases. CDR1 and CDR2 from the germline V gene are SEHNR and FQNEAQ (reference sequence). V lost 5 bases, J lost 0 bases, and 7 bases stayed unmatched. CDR3 length: 15 amino acids. The CDR3 nucleotides read TGTGCCAGCAGCCAACAGGGGACCAACTCCTACGAGCAGTACTTC. As protein: CASSQQGTNSYEQYF.

In its sample, this clone was seen once. V is TRBV20-1 and J is TRBJ1-3; possible D gene TRBD1, 6 bases. CDR3 length equals 14 residues. Germline CDR1 DFQATT, CDR2 SNEGSKA (reference sequence). Trimming removed 6 bases from V and 4 bases from J, with 16 bases in between. CDR3 protein: CSARDKTGGNTIYF. For the CDR3, the DNA is TGCAGTGCACGAGACAAGACAGGCGGAAACACCATATATTTT.

There are a few counts of this clone. The V and J genes are TRBV27 and TRBJ1-2; D remains ambiguous. Germline CDR1 MNHEY, CDR2 SMNVEV (reference sequence). The CDR3 is 13 residues long. V was cut by 6 bases and J by 3 bases, with 11 bases left in between. This CDR3 reads CASSLVGHYGYTF. The CDR3 coding sequence is TGTGCCAGCAGCCTCGTAGGGCACTATGGCTACACCTTC.

The V and J genes are TRBV19 and TRBJ1-1; perhaps TRBD1 as D (5 bases). The CDR3 is 15 residues long. Between the trimmed V and J ends, which lost 3 bases and 5 bases, there was a span of 16 bases. Per the germline V gene, CDR1 is LNHDA and CDR2 is SQIVND (reference sequence). As DNA, the CDR3 is TGTGCCAGTAGTATCCAGGGTTCTCCTCGGACTGAAGCTTTCTTT. Translated, it gives CASSIQGSPRTEAFF.

In its sample, this clone is medium-sized (0.01 to 0.1%). The chain recombines TRBV19 with TRBJ2-3, with 11 bases aligning to TRBD2. Germline CDR1 reads LNHDA; CDR2 reads SQIVND (reference sequence). With 6 bases clipped from V and 6 bases from J, the junction kept 8 bases outside the gene matches. There are 15 residues in the CDR3. CDR3 amino acids: CASSNSGLADDTQYF. The CDR3 region has the DNA TGTGCCAGTAGCAACTCGGGACTAGCGGATGATACGCAGTATTTT.

The chain recombines TRBV20-1 with TRBJ2-7; 7 bases agree with TRBD2. V was clipped by 5 bases and J by 2 bases; unmatched bases: 6. Germline values: CDR1 DFQATT, CDR2 SNEGSKA (reference sequence). The CDR3 extends over 13 amino acids. CDR3 region: CSASSGRAYEQYV. DNA of the CDR3: TGCAGTGCTTCTAGCGGCAGGGCCTACGAGCAGTACGTC.

This clone was seen more than once but under ten times. The conserved closing phenylalanine or tryptophan is absent in this CDR3, likely reflecting a read error. The CDR3 sequence: CASSFGGNYGYTS. The CDR3 DNA reads TGTGCCAGCAGCTTCGGGGGAAACTATGGCTACACCTCC. This chain joins TRBV5-6 and TRBJ1-2; a weak D match, TRBD1 (5 bases). CDR3 size: 13 residues. V lost 2 bases and J 2 bases, leaving 7 bases between the germline ends. Germline loops: CDR1 SGHDT, CDR2 YYEEEE.